The 14 T cell receptor beta chains reported below all come from one sample, sequenced in a study of CD8+ T cells in alopecia areata. RNA, once extracted, was reverse transcribed into cDNA for use as the sequencing template. Some clones are missing from TCRdb's copy, which holds only in-frame ones; the method was immunoSEQ multiplex PCR. This sample has 90,000 to 130,000 clones; around 55% occur once, and the top ten carry 20% to 25%. The specimen was CD8+ T cells sorted from blood. These TCRs come from a human donor in good health.

The chain recombines TRBV13 with TRBJ1-6; TRBD1 matches 8 bases. Germline V gene lookup returns CDR1 PRHDT and CDR2 FYEKMQ (reference sequence). The CDR3 totals 15 residues. Trimming at V came to 5 bases and at J to 10 bases, leaving 10 bases not matched to a gene. The DNA of the CDR3 is TGTGCCAGCAGCCTCGGAACAGGGGGGAGATCACCCCTCCACTTT. Residues: CASSLGTGGRSPLHF.

This clone has just a few counts. The chain joins TRBV19 to TRBJ1-3; D unclear. The CDR3 sequence is 15 residues long. V dropped 4 bases and J dropped 4 bases, with 14 bases sitting between them. In germline, CDR1 is LNHDA, CDR2 SQIVND (reference sequence). The CDR3 bases are TGTGCCAGTAGTAACGAGGCGACGGAAGGAAACACCATATATTTT. Residues: CASSNEATEGNTIYF.

The gene calls are TRBV2 and TRBJ2-3; D is unclear. V shed 2 bases and J shed 2 bases, with 8 bases lying between them. Germline CDR1 SNHLY, CDR2 FYNNEI. The CDR3 runs to 14 residues. Here the CDR3 DNA reads TGTGCCAGCAGTGAACAGGCCTTCACAGATACGCAGTATTTT. Its translation: CASSEQAFTDTQYF.

DNA of the CDR3: TGTGCCAGCAGCTTATCGACAGGGGAAACTGAAGCTTTCTTT. This encodes CASSLSTGETEAFF. The gene calls are TRBV7-9 and TRBJ1-1; 8 bases match TRBD1. The CDR3 runs to 14 residues. Per germline, CDR1 SEHNR and CDR2 FQNEAQ (reference sequence). The V segment lost 2 bases and the J segment 5 bases; nucleotides outside the gene matches: 4.

V gene TRBV29-1 combines with J gene TRBJ2-7; 14 bases map to TRBD2. The CDR3 has 17 amino acids. CDR1 SQVTM and CDR2 ANQGSEA come from the germline V gene. After removal of 3 bases from V and 5 bases from J, the junction contained 12 bases not matched to a gene. CDR3 coding DNA: TGCAGCGTTGAGGGGACTAGCGGGGGATCGAGCGGGAACGAGCAGTACTTC. Translating it yields CSVEGTSGGSSGNEQYF.

V usage is TRBV29-1 and J usage is TRBJ2-5, with D unclear. Trimming took 1 base from V and 5 from J, leaving 8 bases between them. Germline CDR1 and CDR2: SQVTM and ANQGSEA. The CDR3 is made up of 12 amino acids. The CDR3 reads CSVEAGPETQYF. In nucleotides, the CDR3 is TGCAGCGTTGAAGCCGGTCCGGAGACCCAGTACTTC.

The gene calls are TRBV7-9 and TRBJ2-1; 8 positions match TRBD1. This CDR3 is 15 amino acids long. The trim removed 2 bases at V and 2 bases at J, leaving 2 bases unmatched. Germline CDR1 is SEHNR and CDR2 is FQNEAQ (reference sequence). The chain's CDR3 is CASSLRQGTYNEQFF. Here the CDR3 DNA reads TGTGCCAGCAGCTTAAGACAGGGGACCTACAATGAGCAGTTCTTC. Full variable domain (rest looked up from reference TRBV7-9 and TRBJ2-1): DTGVSQNPRHKITKRGQNVTFRCDPISEHNRLYWYRQTLGQGPEFLTYFQNEAQLEKSRLLSDRFSAERPKGSFSTLEIQRTEQGDSAMYLCASSLRQGTYNEQFFGPGTRLTVL.

The rearrangement links TRBV9 to TRBJ2-5; 9 bases agree with TRBD2. V shed 0 bases, J shed 5 bases, and the junction held 5 bases outside the gene matches. The germline CDR1 and CDR2 sequences are SGDLS and YYNGEE. The CDR3 length is 15 residues. The CDR3 DNA reads TGTGCCAGCAGCGTAGAGGCTAGCGGGGTTGAGACCCAGTACTTC. This codes for CASSVEASGVETQYF.

The CDR3 is CASSPREGGSYEQYF. The CDR3 DNA reads TGTGCCAGCAGTCCGCGGGAAGGGGGATCCTACGAGCAGTACTTC. The genes are TRBV27 and TRBJ2-7, with D perhaps being TRBD1 or TRBD2 (6 bases each). Between the trimmed V and J ends, which lost 5 bases and 1 base, there was a span of 15 bases. Germline V gene lookup returns CDR1 MNHEY and CDR2 SMNVEV (reference sequence). The length of the CDR3 is 15 residues.

The chain links TRBV30 to TRBJ1-2; 12 nucleotides agree with TRBD1. Per germline, CDR1 GTSNPN and CDR2 SVGIG (reference sequence). This CDR3 spans 14 amino acids. The J segment lost 5 bases and the V segment lost 3 bases, leaving 4 bases of the junction unmatched. The CDR3 DNA reads as TGTGCCTGGAGGGGGACAGGGGGCGGTTATGGCTACACCTTC. Encoded protein: CAWRGTGGGYGYTF.

V is TRBV7-9 and J is TRBJ2-7; a possible D gene is TRBD1 (5 bases). The CDR3 contains 16 residues. Trimming left V 6 bases short and J 0 bases short, with 18 bases between. The germline V gene encodes CDR1 SEHNR and CDR2 FQNEAQ (reference sequence). CDR3 DNA sequence: TGTGCCAGCAGTCTCGGCAGGGCAGGGAACTCCTACGAGCAGTACTTC. Its protein product is CASSLGRAGNSYEQYF. Drawing the rest from reference TRBV7-9 and TRBJ2-7, the complete variable domain is DTGVSQNPRHKITKRGQNVTFRCDPISEHNRLYWYRQTLGQGPEFLTYFQNEAQLEKSRLLSDRFSAERPKGSFSTLEIQRTEQGDSAMYLCASSLGRAGNSYEQYFGPGTRLTVT.

The chain links TRBV11-2 to TRBJ2-7; D call uncertain. Germline V gene sequence: CDR1 SGHAT, CDR2 FQNNGV. This CDR3 region has 12 residues. V dropped 4 bases and J dropped 9 bases, with 13 bases sitting between them. This CDR3 is CASSSMISGQYF. DNA of the CDR3: TGTGCCAGCAGCTCCATGATTTCGGGGCAGTACTTC.

This clone turned up a few times. The chain employs TRBV13 and TRBJ1-1, with D possibly matching TRBD1 (5 bases). The CDR3 loop spans 15 amino acids. Trimming shortened V by 4 bases and J by 5 bases, and 17 bases separated the two germline ends. CDR1 PRHDT and CDR2 FYEKMQ come from the germline V gene (reference sequence). For the CDR3, the DNA is TGTGCCAGCAGCTCCTTCCGGGACGGGGGGACTGAAGCTTTCTTT. Encoded protein: CASSSFRDGGTEAFF.

This clone was recorded once. The V gene is TRBV15, the J gene TRBJ2-7; TRBD2 is a possible D gene (5 bases). Germline lookup yields CDR1 LNHNV and CDR2 YYDKDF (reference sequence). Trimming took off 0 bases at V and 0 bases at J, with 9 bases between the two ends. The length of the CDR3 is 15 residues. The DNA of the CDR3 is TGTGCCACCAGCAGAGAGAGGGCCGGCTCCTACGAGCAGTACTTC. Its translation is CATSRERAGSYEQYF.